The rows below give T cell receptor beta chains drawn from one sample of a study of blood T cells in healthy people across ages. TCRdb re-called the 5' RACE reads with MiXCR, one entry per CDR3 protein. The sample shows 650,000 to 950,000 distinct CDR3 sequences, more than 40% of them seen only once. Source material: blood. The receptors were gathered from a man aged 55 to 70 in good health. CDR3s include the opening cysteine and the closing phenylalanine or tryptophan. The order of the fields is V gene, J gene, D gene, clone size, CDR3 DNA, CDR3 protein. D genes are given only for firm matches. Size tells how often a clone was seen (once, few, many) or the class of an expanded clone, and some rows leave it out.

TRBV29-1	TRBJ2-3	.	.	TGCAGCGCTGGAGGGCTGGGCAACACAGATACGCAGTATTTT	CSAGGLGNTDTQYF
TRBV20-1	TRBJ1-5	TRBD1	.	TGCAGTGCTTCCGGGACAGACAATCAGCCCCAGCATTTT	CSASGTDNQPQHF
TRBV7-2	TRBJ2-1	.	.	TGTGCCAGCAGCTCAACTGCCCTCCTACCCGGGAGCTACAATGAGCAGTTCTTC	CASSSTALLPGSYNEQFF
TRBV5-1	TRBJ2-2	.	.	TGCGCCAGCAGCCCTAACCCCGGGACTCCCACCGGGGAGCTGTTTTTT	CASSPNPGTPTGELFF
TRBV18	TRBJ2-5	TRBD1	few	TGTGCCAGCTCGCCCAGACAGGGAGATCAAGAGACCCAGTACTTC	CASSPRQGDQETQYF
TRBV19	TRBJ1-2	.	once	TGTGCCAGTAACCCCTGGGGGCAGGGACTTGATGGCTACACCTTC	CASNPWGQGLDGYTF
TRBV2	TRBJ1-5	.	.	TGTGCCAGCAGTCCGCCGGGAGCTACTAGTCAGCCCCAGCATTTT	CASSPPGATSQPQHF
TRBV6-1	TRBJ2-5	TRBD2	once	TGTGCCAGCAGCCCGAGGGCTAGCGGGGGAGAGCAGTACTTC	CASSPRASGGEQYF
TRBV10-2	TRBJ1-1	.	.	TGCGCCAGCAGTGAGCCGTGGGAGGGGCGGAGTGAAGCTTTCTTT	CASSEPWEGRSEAFF
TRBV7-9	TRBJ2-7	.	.	TGTGCCAGCAGCCCGGTGGGGGGGAGGGGGCTAAGGACCTCCTACAATGAGCAGTACTTC	CASSPVGGRGLRTSYNEQYF
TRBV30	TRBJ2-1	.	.	TGTGCCTGGAGCCTTACCGGGCCGAATGAGCAGTTCTTC	CAWSLTGPNEQFF
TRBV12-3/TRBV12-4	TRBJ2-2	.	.	TGTGCCAGCAGTTTAGTGACGGATCCGAACACCGGGGAGCTGTTTTTT	CASSLVTDPNTGELFF
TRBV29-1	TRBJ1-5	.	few	TGCAGCGTTGAAGCCGACAGTGTTGGTCAGCCCCAGCATTTT	CSVEADSVGQPQHF
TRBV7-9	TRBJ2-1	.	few	TGTGCCAGCAGCTCACCGGGTCGCTCGGGGAACAATGAGCAGTTCTTC	CASSSPGRSGNNEQFF
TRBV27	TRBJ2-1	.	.	TGTGCCAGCAGCCCCGAAGGGGTAAAGACATACAATGAGCAGTTCTTC	CASSPEGVKTYNEQFF
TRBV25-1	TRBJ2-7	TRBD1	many	TGTGCCAGCAGTGAGACAGGGATCAACCCCTACGAGCAGTACTTC	CASSETGINPYEQYF
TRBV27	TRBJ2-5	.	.	TGTGCCAGCCTCCAAGAGACCCAGTACTTC	CASLQETQYF
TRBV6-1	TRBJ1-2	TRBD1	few	TGTGCCAGCAGTGAATTGACAGGGCTTGGCTACACCTTC	CASSELTGLGYTF
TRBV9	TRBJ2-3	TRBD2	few	TGTGCCAGCAGCGCCACTTCTAGCGGGGGCTATACGCAGTATTTT	CASSATSSGGYTQYF
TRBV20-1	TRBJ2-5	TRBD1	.	TGCAGTGCTGAGGGGACAGGGGAGATGACCCAGTACTTC	CSAEGTGEMTQYF
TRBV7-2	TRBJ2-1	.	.	TGTGCCAGCAGTTATACCCCGGACAGCTACAATGAGCAGTTCTTC	CASSYTPDSYNEQFF
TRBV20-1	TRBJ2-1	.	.	TGCAGTGCTATGGGTCTGGCGCAGACCGTTAATGAGCAGTTCTTC	CSAMGLAQTVNEQFF
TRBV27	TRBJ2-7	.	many	TGTGCCAGCAGTTCCTCCCCCTACGAGCAGTACTTC	CASSSSPYEQYF
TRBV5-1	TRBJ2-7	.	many	TGCGCCAGCAGCTTAGGCCTGTGGACCTACGAGCAGTACTTC	CASSLGLWTYEQYF
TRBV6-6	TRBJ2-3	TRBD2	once	TGTGCCAGCAGTTCCGTAGCGGGGGGGCTGAGAGATACGCAGTATTTT	CASSSVAGGLRDTQYF
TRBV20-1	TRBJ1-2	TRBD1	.	TGCAGTGCGACTGGGACAGGGGGGGGCTATGGCTACACCTTC	CSATGTGGGYGYTF
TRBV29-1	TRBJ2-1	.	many	TGCAGCGTTGGACAGCTCAGCTCCTACAATGAGCAGTTCTTC	CSVGQLSSYNEQFF
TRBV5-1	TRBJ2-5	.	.	TGCGCCAGCAGCGGGGACTTAGAGACCCAGTACTTC	CASSGDLETQYF
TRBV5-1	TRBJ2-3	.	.	TGCGCCAGCAGCTTGAACTACCCGGGGGATCCAGATACGCAGTATTTT	CASSLNYPGDPDTQYF
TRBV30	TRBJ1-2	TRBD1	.	TGTGCCTGGAGGACAGGGTTAAGCTATGGCTACACCTTC	CAWRTGLSYGYTF
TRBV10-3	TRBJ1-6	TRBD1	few	TGTGCCATCAGTCCTGGACAGGAGAACTCACCCCTCCACTTT	CAISPGQENSPLHF
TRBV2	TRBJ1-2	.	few	TGTGCCAGCAGGGGGATAAGTTGGGACTATGGCTACACCTTC	CASRGISWDYGYTF
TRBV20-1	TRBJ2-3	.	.	TGCAGTGCTGGGCGCGGGCGAGGGGACACAGATACGCAGTATTTT	CSAGRGRGDTDTQYF